The 26 T cell receptor beta chains in this list originate from one sample, sequenced in a study of OX40 agonist ivuxolimab in advanced cancers. Sequenced by immunoSEQ multiplex PCR; TCRdb stores in-frame clones only, minus some. The table records around 29,000 clones, approximately 83% of them present only once. The sequencing here drew on CD4+ or CD8+ T cells sorted from blood, taken in a trial of the OX40 agonist ivuxolimab. Receptors were obtained from an adult with an advanced solid tumor such as melanoma, head and neck, liver or kidney cancer.

The V and J genes are TRBV11-3 and TRBJ2-2, with TRBD2 identical over 7 bases. The CDR3 covers 16 residues. With 1 base clipped from V and 0 bases from J, the junction kept 2 bases outside the gene matches. Germline CDR1 SGHNT, CDR2 YENEEA. The CDR3 region is CASSLGDYPNTGELFF. The DNA for the CDR3 is TGTGCCAGCAGCTTAGGGGACTACCCGAACACCGGGGAGCTGTTTTTT.

V gene TRBV30 combines with J gene TRBJ1-5, with 7 bases that match TRBD1. CDR1 and CDR2 (germline): GTSNPN, SVGIG (reference sequence). The junction had 2 bases not matched to a gene; V was cut back by 1 base and J by 2 bases. The CDR3 consists of 14 residues. CDR3 amino acids: CAWSAGQGNQPQHF. CDR3 DNA: TGTGCCTGGAGTGCAGGACAGGGCAATCAGCCCCAGCATTTT.

The table lists this clone with a count of one. The rearrangement uses TRBV11-2 and TRBJ2-7, with TRBD2 as a possible D gene (5 bases). The germline V gene encodes CDR1 SGHAT and CDR2 FQNNGV. V shed 5 bases and J shed 4 bases, with 9 bases lying between them. The CDR3 has 12 amino acids. The CDR3 loop is CASSPGVYEQYF. The CDR3 coding sequence is TGTGCCAGCAGCCCCGGGGTGTACGAGCAGTACTTC.

J is TRBJ2-7 and V is TRBV19; 9 positions agree with TRBD1. The CDR3 totals 15 residues. Germline V gene lookup returns CDR1 LNHDA and CDR2 SQIVND (reference sequence). Trimming took 1 base from V and 3 from J; bases not matched to a gene: 4. DNA for the CDR3: TGTGCCAGTAGTATAGCGTACAGGGGGCTCTACGAGCAGTACTTC. This codes for CASSIAYRGLYEQYF.

The chain links TRBV27 to TRBJ2-7; unclear D gene. The germline V and J ends were trimmed by 5 bases and 3 bases, with 14 bases remaining between them. Per germline, CDR1 MNHEY and CDR2 SMNVEV (reference sequence). The CDR3 sequence is 14 residues long. The chain's CDR3 is CASSPPFRVYEQYF. Written as DNA, the CDR3 is TGTGCCAGCAGTCCGCCCTTTAGGGTCTACGAGCAGTACTTC.

This chain links TRBV5-4 with TRBJ2-6, with unresolved D. The CDR3 loop spans 18 amino acids. Between the trimmed V and J ends, which lost 0 bases and 2 bases, there was a span of 15 bases. Germline V CDR1 and CDR2: SGHNT, YYREEE (reference sequence). The CDR3 loop reads CASSLALFTEAGANVLTF. Written as DNA, the CDR3 is TGTGCCAGCAGCTTGGCCCTTTTTACGGAAGCTGGGGCCAACGTCCTGACTTTC.

The chain is built from TRBV28 and TRBJ2-7; D is possibly TRBD1 (6 bases). The CDR3 totals 14 residues. V lost 4 bases and J lost 0, with 10 bases in between. The germline V gene has CDR1 MDHEN and CDR2 SYDVKM. CDR3 sequence reads: CASSSTGSSYEQYF. The CDR3 DNA reads TGTGCCAGCAGTTCCACAGGGAGCTCCTACGAGCAGTACTTC.

The chain uses TRBV19 and TRBJ2-6; the D call may be TRBD1 or TRBD2 (5 bases each). Trimming took 10 bases from V and 0 from J, leaving 10 bases between them. The CDR3 has 14 residues. Per germline, CDR1 LNHDA and CDR2 SQIVND (reference sequence). The CDR3 DNA reads TGTGCCACTGGGACCAGCTCTGGGGCCAACGTCCTGACTTTC. Translation gives CATGTSSGANVLTF.

This rearrangement joins TRBV7-7 to TRBJ1-1; D call uncertain. The V gene lost 5 bases and the J gene lost 1 base, with 8 bases spanning the gap. This CDR3 has 13 amino acids. Germline V CDR1 and CDR2: SSHAT, FNYEAQ (reference sequence). The CDR3 loop is CASSRLGNTEAFF. In nucleotides, the CDR3 is TGTGCCAGCAGCCGCCTTGGGAACACTGAAGCTTTCTTT.

The chain joins TRBV5-1 to TRBJ2-3; D may be TRBD1 (5 bases). V dropped 0 bases and J dropped 0 bases, with 11 bases sitting between them. Looked up from germline, CDR1 is SGHRS and CDR2 is YFSETQ. The CDR3 covers 16 residues. CDR3 amino acids: CASSLAPGLSTDTQYF. In DNA form, the CDR3 reads TGCGCCAGCAGCTTGGCGCCAGGGCTTAGCACAGATACGCAGTATTTT.

This clone occurred once. The chain links TRBV4-1 to TRBJ1-1; 9 bases match TRBD1. This CDR3 is built from 14 residues. V shed 5 bases and J 7 bases; nucleotides not matched to a gene: 8. Germline V gene lookup returns CDR1 MGHRA and CDR2 YSYEKL. CDR3 amino acids: CASSSTGGKVEAFF. Here the CDR3 DNA reads TGCGCCAGCAGCTCCACAGGGGGCAAGGTTGAAGCTTTCTTT.

The J gene is TRBJ2-3, the V gene TRBV7-9, with TRBD2 matching 7 bases. The CDR3 contains 17 residues. Germline V gives CDR1 SEHNR, CDR2 FQNEAQ (reference sequence). V shed 5 bases and J 4 bases; nucleotides not matched to a gene: 15. The CDR3 coding sequence is TGTGCCAGCAGCGCCGAAAAGAGGGAGGGTCGCGCAGATACGCAGTATTTT. Translated, it gives CASSAEKREGRADTQYF.

The rearrangement uses TRBV4-1 and TRBJ2-7; weak D call: TRBD2 (5 bases). Germline CDR1 is MGHRA and CDR2 is YSYEKL. This CDR3 is 15 amino acids long. Deletions cut 1 base from V and 3 bases from J, with 13 bases between. CDR3 amino acids: CASSQVELAGYEQYF. CDR3 nucleotides: TGCGCCAGCAGCCAAGTGGAATTGGCGGGCTACGAGCAGTACTTC.

This chain links TRBV6-9 with TRBJ2-7, with 10 nucleotides matching TRBD2. V gave up 6 bases and J gave up 7 bases; unmatched junction bases: 6. Germline values: CDR1 MNHGY, CDR2 SVAAGI. This CDR3 spans 13 amino acids. Here the CDR3 DNA reads TGTGCCAGCAGCCCCGGGACTAGCGTTGAGCAGTACTTC. Protein product: CASSPGTSVEQYF.

The sample holds one count of this clone. The J gene is TRBJ2-7, the V gene TRBV5-4; TRBD2 matches 9 bases. Germline V gene lookup returns CDR1 SGHNT and CDR2 YYREEE (reference sequence). Trimming took 3 bases from V and 3 from J; bases not matched to a gene: 7. This CDR3 spans 15 amino acids. The CDR3, as DNA: TGTGCCAGCAGCTCGGCTAGCGGGGCATTCTACGAGCAGTACTTC. The encoded protein is CASSSASGAFYEQYF. Full variable domain (outside the CDR3, taken from reference TRBV5-4 and TRBJ2-7): ETGVTQSPTHLIKTRGQQVTLRCSSQSGHNTVSWYQQALGQGPQFIFQYYREEENGRGNFPPRFSGLQFPNYSSELNVNALELDDSALYLCASSSASGAFYEQYFGPGTRLTVT.

The chain links TRBV11-3 to TRBJ1-2; D not certain. Germline V CDR1 and CDR2: SGHNT, YENEEA. The V and J ends lost 5 bases and 0 bases respectively, with 7 bases between them. This CDR3 has 13 amino acids. The DNA of the CDR3 is TGTGCCAGCAGCCCGCTGGCTAACTATGGCTACACCTTC. Protein product: CASSPLANYGYTF.

This clone was recorded only once. The chain employs TRBV19 and TRBJ2-2, with TRBD1 identical over 8 bases. Germline V gene sequence: CDR1 LNHDA, CDR2 SQIVND (reference sequence). The ends lost 1 base at V and 4 bases at J; junction bases unmatched: 2. This CDR3 has 15 amino acids. In nucleotides, the CDR3 is TGTGCCAGTAGTATAGGCAGGGGGCCCACCGGGGAGCTGTTTTTT. It specifies CASSIGRGPTGELFF. The full variable domain, with the rest looked up from reference TRBV19 and TRBJ2-2, is DGGITQSPKYLFRKEGQNVTLSCEQNLNHDAMYWYRQDPGQGLRLIYYSQIVNDFQKGDIAEGYSVSREKKESFPLTVTSAQKNPTAFYLCASSIGRGPTGELFFGEGSRLTVL.

This chain uses TRBV25-1 with TRBJ2-7; D is tentatively TRBD1 or TRBD2 (5 bases each). In germline, CDR1 is MGHDK, CDR2 SYGVNS. This CDR3 spans 16 amino acids. Trimming removed 6 bases from V and 0 bases from J, with 18 bases in between. The CDR3 region has the DNA TGTGCCAGCAGCTGGGACCAGGTAAAGGGCTCCTACGAGCAGTACTTC. Its translation is CASSWDQVKGSYEQYF.

This chain joins TRBV27 and TRBJ1-2; tentatively, D is TRBD1 (5 bases). Germline CDR1 and CDR2: MNHEY and SMNVEV (reference sequence). CDR3 length equals 15 residues. V gave up 4 bases and J gave up 6 bases, with 18 bases separating them. CDR3 DNA: TGTGCCAGCAGTTCTAGGGACGGCGCTGAAAATGGCTACACCTTC. Translating it yields CASSSRDGAENGYTF.

This chain uses TRBV27 with TRBJ1-1; tentatively, D is TRBD1 (6 bases). The CDR3 sequence is 17 residues long. From germline, CDR1 is MNHEY and CDR2 SMNVEV (reference sequence). V lost 3 bases to trimming and J lost 1 base, with 18 bases between them. The CDR3 is CASSLDRNRVRNTEAFF. The CDR3 DNA reads as TGTGCCAGCAGTTTGGACCGGAACAGGGTGAGGAACACTGAAGCTTTCTTT.

This chain uses TRBV14 with TRBJ1-5; TRBD1 matches at 10 bases. Losses at the gene ends were 4 bases for V and 4 bases for J; bases not matched to a gene: 10. Germline V gene data show CDR1 as SGHDN and CDR2 as FVKESK. This CDR3 is built from 17 residues. CDR3 protein: CASSPAGTGAVNQPQHF. The CDR3 nucleotides are TGTGCCAGCAGCCCAGCCGGGACAGGGGCGGTTAATCAGCCCCAGCATTTT.

The rearrangement joins TRBV5-5 to TRBJ2-7; the D gene is possibly TRBD1 (6 bases). CDR3 length equals 15 residues. Per the germline V gene, CDR1 is SGHKS and CDR2 is YYEKEE (reference sequence). V lost 4 bases and J lost 0, with 14 bases in between. The CDR3 loop is CASSRTGPSSYEQYF. CDR3 nucleotides: TGTGCCAGCAGCCGTACAGGGCCCTCCTCCTACGAGCAGTACTTC.

The rearrangement links TRBV19 to TRBJ2-1; 10 bases align to TRBD2. Unmatched junction bases numbered 10, after V lost 3 bases and J lost 5 bases. The CDR3 totals 17 residues. From germline, CDR1 is LNHDA and CDR2 SQIVND (reference sequence). CDR3 amino acids: CASSIRRLAGGDNEQFF. Here the CDR3 DNA reads TGTGCCAGTAGTATTCGTCGGTTAGCGGGGGGCGACAATGAGCAGTTCTTC. Combining the CDR3 with reference TRBV19 and TRBJ2-1 gives the whole variable domain DGGITQSPKYLFRKEGQNVTLSCEQNLNHDAMYWYRQDPGQGLRLIYYSQIVNDFQKGDIAEGYSVSREKKESFPLTVTSAQKNPTAFYLCASSIRRLAGGDNEQFFGPGTRLTVL.

This clone was seen once. The V gene is TRBV27, the J gene TRBJ2-7; the D is unclear. Germline-derived CDR1 and CDR2 are MNHEY and SMNVEV (reference sequence). Trimming stripped 3 bases from V and 0 bases from J, with 6 bases between. The CDR3 spans 13 residues. CDR3 in amino acids: CASSFSRSYEQYF. CDR3 bases: TGTGCCAGCAGTTTCTCCCGCTCCTACGAGCAGTACTTC.

J is TRBJ2-5 and V is TRBV7-8; possibly TRBD1 for D (5 bases). Germline V gene sequence: CDR1 SGHVS, CDR2 FQNEAQ. Between the trimmed V and J ends, which lost 5 bases and 1 base, there was a span of 20 bases. The CDR3 covers 17 residues. CDR3 DNA sequence: TGTGCCAGCAGCCCACCCCTAGACAGAACTCCCCAAGAGACCCAGTACTTC. Translating gives CASSPPLDRTPQETQYF.

The chain combines TRBV27 with TRBJ1-1, with TRBD1 identical over 7 bases. The length of the CDR3 is 15 residues. Germline-derived CDR1 and CDR2 are MNHEY and SMNVEV (reference sequence). J was trimmed by 0 bases and V by 3 bases; bases with no gene match: 4. The CDR3 is CASSLARGLNTEAFF. The CDR3 DNA sequence: TGTGCCAGCAGTTTGGCTAGGGGGCTGAACACTGAAGCTTTCTTT.